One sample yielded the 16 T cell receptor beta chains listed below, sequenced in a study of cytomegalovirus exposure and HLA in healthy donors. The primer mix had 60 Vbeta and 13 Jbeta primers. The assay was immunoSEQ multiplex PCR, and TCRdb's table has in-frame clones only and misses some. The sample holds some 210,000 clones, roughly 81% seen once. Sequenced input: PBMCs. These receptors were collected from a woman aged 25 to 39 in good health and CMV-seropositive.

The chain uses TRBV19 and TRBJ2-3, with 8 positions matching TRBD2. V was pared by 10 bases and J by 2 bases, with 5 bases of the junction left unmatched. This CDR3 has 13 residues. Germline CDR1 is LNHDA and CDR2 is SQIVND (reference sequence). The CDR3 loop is CATGAGDTDTQYF. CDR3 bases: TGTGCCACTGGAGCGGGGGACACAGATACGCAGTATTTT.

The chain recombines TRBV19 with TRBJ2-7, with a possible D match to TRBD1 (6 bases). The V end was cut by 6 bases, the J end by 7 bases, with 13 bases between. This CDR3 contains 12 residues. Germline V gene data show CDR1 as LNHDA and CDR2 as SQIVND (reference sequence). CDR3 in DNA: TGTGCCAGTAGCCAACCACAGGGTGAGCAGTACTTC. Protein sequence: CASSQPQGEQYF. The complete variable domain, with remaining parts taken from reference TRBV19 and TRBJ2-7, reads DGGITQSPKYLFRKEGQNVTLSCEQNLNHDAMYWYRQDPGQGLRLIYYSQIVNDFQKGDIAEGYSVSREKKESFPLTVTSAQKNPTAFYLCASSQPQGEQYFGPGTRLTVT.

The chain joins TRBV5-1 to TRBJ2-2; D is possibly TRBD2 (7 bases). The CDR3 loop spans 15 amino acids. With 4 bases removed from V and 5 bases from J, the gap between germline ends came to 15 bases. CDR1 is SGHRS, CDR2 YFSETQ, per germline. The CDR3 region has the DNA TGCGCCAGCAGCAGGGGGGGATACAAAACCGGGGAGCTGTTTTTT. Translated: CASSRGGYKTGELFF.

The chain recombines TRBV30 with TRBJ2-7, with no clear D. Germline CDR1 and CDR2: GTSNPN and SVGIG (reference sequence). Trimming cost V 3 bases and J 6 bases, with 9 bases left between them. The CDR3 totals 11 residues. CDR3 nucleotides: TGTGCCTGGAGCCAGGTGGCCGAGCAGTACTTC. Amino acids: CAWSQVAEQYF.

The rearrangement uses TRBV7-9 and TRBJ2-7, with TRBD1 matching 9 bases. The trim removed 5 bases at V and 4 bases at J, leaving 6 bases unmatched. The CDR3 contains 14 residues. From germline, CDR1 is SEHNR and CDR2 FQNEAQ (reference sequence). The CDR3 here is CASSPGTGLYEQYF. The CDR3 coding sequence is TGTGCCAGCAGCCCAGGGACAGGGCTTTACGAGCAGTACTTC.

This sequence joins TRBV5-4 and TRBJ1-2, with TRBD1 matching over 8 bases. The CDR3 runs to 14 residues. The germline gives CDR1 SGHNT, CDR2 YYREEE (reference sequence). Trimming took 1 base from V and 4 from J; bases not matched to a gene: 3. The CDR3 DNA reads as TGTGCCAGCAGCTTGTTTGACAGGGGCTATGGCTACACCTTC. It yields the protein CASSLFDRGYGYTF.

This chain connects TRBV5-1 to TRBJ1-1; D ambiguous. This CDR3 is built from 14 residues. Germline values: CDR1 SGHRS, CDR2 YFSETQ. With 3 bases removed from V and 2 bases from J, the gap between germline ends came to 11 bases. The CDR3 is CASSSGIVNTEAFF. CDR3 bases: TGCGCCAGCAGCTCGGGGATAGTCAACACTGAAGCTTTCTTT.

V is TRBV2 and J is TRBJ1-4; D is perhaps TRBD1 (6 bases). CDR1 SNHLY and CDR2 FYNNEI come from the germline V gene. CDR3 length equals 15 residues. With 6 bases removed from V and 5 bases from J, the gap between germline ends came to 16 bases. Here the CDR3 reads CASRGRDNRNEKLFF. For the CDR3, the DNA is TGTGCCAGCAGGGGAAGGGACAATAGAAATGAAAAACTGTTTTTT.

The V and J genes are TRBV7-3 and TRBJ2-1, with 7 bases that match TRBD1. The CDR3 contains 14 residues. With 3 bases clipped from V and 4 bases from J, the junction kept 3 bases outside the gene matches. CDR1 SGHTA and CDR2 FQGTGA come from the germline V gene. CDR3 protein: CASSLGQLYNEQFF. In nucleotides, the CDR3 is TGTGCCAGCAGCTTGGGACAGCTTTACAATGAGCAGTTCTTC.

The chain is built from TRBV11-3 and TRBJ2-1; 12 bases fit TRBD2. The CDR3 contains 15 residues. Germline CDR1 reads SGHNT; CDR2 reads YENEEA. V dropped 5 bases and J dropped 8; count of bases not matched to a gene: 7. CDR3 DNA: TGTGCCAGCAGCCCTAGACTAGCGGGAGAAGATGAGCAGTTCTTC. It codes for CASSPRLAGEDEQFF.

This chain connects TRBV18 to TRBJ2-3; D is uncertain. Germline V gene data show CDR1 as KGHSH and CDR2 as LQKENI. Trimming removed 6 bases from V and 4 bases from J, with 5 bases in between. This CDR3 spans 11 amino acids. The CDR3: CASSAADTQYF. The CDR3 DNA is TGTGCCAGCTCCGCGGCAGATACGCAGTATTTT.

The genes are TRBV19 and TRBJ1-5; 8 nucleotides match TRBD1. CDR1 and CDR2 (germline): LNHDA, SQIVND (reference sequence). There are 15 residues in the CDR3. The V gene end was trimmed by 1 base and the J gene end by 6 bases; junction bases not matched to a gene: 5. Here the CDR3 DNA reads TGTGCCAGTAGTATAGGCGCAGGGGGCGGTCAGCCCCAGCATTTT. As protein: CASSIGAGGGQPQHF.

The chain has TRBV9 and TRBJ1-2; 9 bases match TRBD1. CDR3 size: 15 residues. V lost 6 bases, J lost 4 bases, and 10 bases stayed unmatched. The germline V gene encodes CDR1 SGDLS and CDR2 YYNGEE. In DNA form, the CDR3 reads TGTGCCAGCAACCACGGACAGGGGCCTCTCTATGGCTACACCTTC. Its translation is CASNHGQGPLYGYTF.

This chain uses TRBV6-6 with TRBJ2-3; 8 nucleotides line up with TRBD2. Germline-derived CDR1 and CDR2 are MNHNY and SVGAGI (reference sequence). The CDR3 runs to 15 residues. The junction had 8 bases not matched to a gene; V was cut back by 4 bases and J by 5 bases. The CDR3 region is CASSSSRGGKDTQYF. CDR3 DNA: TGTGCCAGCAGTTCCTCCCGCGGGGGGAAAGATACGCAGTATTTT.

In nucleotides, the CDR3 is TGTGCCAGCAGCTTAGCTTGGGGGGAGCGTATCACCGGGGAGCTGTTTTTT. As protein: CASSLAWGERITGELFF. V and J are TRBV7-9 and TRBJ2-2; D possibly corresponds to TRBD2 (6 bases). The V and J ends lost 0 bases and 4 bases respectively, with 15 bases between them. Germline V lookup: CDR1 SEHNR, CDR2 FQNEAQ (reference sequence). The CDR3 extends over 17 amino acids. The complete variable domain, with remaining parts taken from reference TRBV7-9 and TRBJ2-2, reads DTGVSQNPRHKITKRGQNVTFRCDPISEHNRLYWYRQTLGQGPEFLTYFQNEAQLEKSRLLSDRFSAERPKGSFSTLEIQRTEQGDSAMYLCASSLAWGERITGELFFGEGSRLTVL.

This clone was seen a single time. CDR3 DNA: TGTGCCAGCAGCTTGGGTGGGGGGGGCTTCGATGAGCAGTTCTTC. Translating it yields CASSLGGGGFDEQFF. J is TRBJ2-1 and V is TRBV5-4; D is possibly TRBD2 (7 bases). The V end lost 0 bases, the J end lost 8 bases, and 15 bases lay between the germline ends. The CDR3 spans 15 residues. Germline CDR1 is SGHNT and CDR2 is YYREEE (reference sequence).